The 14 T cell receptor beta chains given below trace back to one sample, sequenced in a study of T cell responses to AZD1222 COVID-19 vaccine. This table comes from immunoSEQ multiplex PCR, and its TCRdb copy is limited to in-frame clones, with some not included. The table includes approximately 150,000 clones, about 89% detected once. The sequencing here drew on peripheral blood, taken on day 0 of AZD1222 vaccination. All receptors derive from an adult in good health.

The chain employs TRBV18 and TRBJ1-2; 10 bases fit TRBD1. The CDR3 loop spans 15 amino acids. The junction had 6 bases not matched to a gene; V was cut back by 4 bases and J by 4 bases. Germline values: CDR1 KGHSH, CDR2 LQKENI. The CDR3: CASSQGTGESYGYTF. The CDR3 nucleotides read TGTGCCAGCTCACAAGGGACAGGGGAATCCTATGGCTACACCTTC.

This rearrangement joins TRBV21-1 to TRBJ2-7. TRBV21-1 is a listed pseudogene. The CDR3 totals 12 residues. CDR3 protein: CATSGSGAEQYF. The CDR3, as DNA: TGTGCCACCAGTGGGTCGGGGGCCGAGCAGTACTTC.

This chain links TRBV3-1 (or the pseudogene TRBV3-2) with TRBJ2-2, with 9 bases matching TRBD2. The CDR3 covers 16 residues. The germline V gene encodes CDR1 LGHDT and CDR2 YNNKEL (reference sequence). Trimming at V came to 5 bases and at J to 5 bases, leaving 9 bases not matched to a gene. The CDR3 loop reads CASSGRGLAGTGELFF. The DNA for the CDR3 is TGTGCCAGCAGCGGGCGGGGGCTAGCGGGAACCGGGGAGCTGTTTTTT.

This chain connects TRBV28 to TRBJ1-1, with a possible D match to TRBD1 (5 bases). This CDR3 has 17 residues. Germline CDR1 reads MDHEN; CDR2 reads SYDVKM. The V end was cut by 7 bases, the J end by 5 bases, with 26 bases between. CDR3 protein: CASTELGTAVSRTEAFF. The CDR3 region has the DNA TGTGCCAGCACCGAACTCGGGACTGCAGTTTCGAGAACTGAAGCTTTCTTT.

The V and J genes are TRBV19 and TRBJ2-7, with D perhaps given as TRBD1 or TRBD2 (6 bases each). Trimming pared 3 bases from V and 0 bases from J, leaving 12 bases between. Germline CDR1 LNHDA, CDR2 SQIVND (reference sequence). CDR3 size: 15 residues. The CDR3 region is CASSIPGGDSYEQYF. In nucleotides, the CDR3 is TGTGCCAGTAGTATCCCCGGGGGCGACTCCTACGAGCAGTACTTC.

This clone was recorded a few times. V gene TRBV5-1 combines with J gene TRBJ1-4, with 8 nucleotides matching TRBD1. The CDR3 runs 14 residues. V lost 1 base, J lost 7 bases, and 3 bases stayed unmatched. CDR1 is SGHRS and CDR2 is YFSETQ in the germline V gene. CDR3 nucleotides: TGCGCCAGCAGCTTGATGGACAGGGCTGAAAAACTGTTTTTT. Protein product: CASSLMDRAEKLFF.

CDR3 region: CASSYALGRSNQPQHF. DNA of the CDR3: TGTGCCAGCAGTTACGCCCTGGGACGCAGCAATCAGCCCCAGCATTTT. The chain combines TRBV6-6 with TRBJ1-5, with a possible D match to TRBD1 (5 bases). The CDR3 contains 16 residues. Per germline, CDR1 MNHNY and CDR2 SVGAGI (reference sequence). Trimming left V 2 bases short and J 1 base short, with 12 bases between.

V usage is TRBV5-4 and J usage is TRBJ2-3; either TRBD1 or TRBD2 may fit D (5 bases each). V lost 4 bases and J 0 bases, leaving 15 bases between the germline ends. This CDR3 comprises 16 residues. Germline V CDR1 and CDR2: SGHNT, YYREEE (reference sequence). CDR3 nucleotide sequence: TGTGCCAGCAGCCTCGGCCGGGGCGGCAGCACAGATACGCAGTATTTT. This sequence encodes CASSLGRGGSTDTQYF. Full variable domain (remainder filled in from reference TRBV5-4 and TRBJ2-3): ETGVTQSPTHLIKTRGQQVTLRCSSQSGHNTVSWYQQALGQGPQFIFQYYREEENGRGNFPPRFSGLQFPNYSSELNVNALELDDSALYLCASSLGRGGSTDTQYFGPGTRLTVL.

The CDR3 is CASSDEVPAVGSAQYF. For the CDR3, the DNA is TGTGCCAGCAGTGATGAGGTTCCGGCGGTCGGGAGCGCGCAGTATTTT. The chain joins TRBV2 to TRBJ2-3, with a weak D call TRBD2 (6 bases). From germline, CDR1 is SNHLY and CDR2 FYNNEI. The CDR3 extends over 16 amino acids. V gave up 3 bases and J gave up 10 bases, with 23 bases separating them.

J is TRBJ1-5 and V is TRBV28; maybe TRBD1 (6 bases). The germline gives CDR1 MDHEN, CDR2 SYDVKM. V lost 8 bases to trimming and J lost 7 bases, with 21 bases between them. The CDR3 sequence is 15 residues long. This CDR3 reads CASSHNTGIEQPQHF. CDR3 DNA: TGTGCCAGCTCCCATAATACAGGGATTGAACAGCCCCAGCATTTT.

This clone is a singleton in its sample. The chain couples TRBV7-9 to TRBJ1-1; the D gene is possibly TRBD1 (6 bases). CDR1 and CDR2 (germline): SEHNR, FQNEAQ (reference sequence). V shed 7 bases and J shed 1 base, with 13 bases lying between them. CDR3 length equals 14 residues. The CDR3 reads CASTQGRGNTEAFF. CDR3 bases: TGTGCCAGCACTCAGGGGAGGGGGAACACTGAAGCTTTCTTT.

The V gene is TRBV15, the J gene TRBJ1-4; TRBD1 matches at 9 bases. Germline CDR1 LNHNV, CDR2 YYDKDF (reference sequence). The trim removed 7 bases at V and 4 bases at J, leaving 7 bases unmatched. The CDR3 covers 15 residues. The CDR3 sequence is CATTRDRAYNEKLFF. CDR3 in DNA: TGTGCCACCACCAGGGACAGGGCTTATAATGAAAAACTGTTTTTT.

The CDR3 coding sequence is TGTGCCAGCAGTTGGGGGAACAGGGGTGGCTACACCTTC. Its protein is CASSWGNRGGYTF. The chain has TRBV27 and TRBJ1-2, with TRBD1 matching over 7 bases. CDR3 length equals 13 residues. Germline trimming cut 4 bases from V and 7 bases from J; bases unmatched to any gene: 6. The V gene's germline CDR1 is MNHEY and CDR2 SMNVEV (reference sequence).

The CDR3 sequence is CASSYRGDTDTQYF. CDR3 DNA: TGTGCCAGCAGTTACAGGGGGGATACAGATACGCAGTATTTT. This chain joins TRBV27 and TRBJ2-3; 8 positions match TRBD1. The CDR3 length is 14 residues. Germline V gene lookup returns CDR1 MNHEY and CDR2 SMNVEV (reference sequence). J was trimmed by 3 bases and V by 4 bases; bases with no gene match: 3.